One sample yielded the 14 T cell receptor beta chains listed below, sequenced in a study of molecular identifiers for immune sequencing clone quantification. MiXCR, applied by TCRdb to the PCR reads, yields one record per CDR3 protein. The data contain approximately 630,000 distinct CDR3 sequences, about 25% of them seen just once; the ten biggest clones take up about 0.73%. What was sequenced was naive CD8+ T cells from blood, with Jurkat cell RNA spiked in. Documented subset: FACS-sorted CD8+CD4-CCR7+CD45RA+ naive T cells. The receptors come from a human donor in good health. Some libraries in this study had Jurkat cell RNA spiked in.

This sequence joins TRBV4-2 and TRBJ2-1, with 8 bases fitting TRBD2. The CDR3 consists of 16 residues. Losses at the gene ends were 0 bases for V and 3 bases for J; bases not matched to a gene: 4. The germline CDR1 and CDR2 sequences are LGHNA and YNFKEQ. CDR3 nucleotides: TGTGCCAGCAGCCAAGAGACGGGAGGGTTCTACAATGAGCAGTTCTTC. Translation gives CASSQETGGFYNEQFF.

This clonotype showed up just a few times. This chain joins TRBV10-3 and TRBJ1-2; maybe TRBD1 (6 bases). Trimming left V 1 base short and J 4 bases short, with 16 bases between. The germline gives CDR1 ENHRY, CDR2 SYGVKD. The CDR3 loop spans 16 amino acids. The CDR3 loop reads CAISEYRDTTIYGYTF. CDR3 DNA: TGTGCCATCAGTGAGTACCGGGACACGACCATCTATGGCTACACCTTC.

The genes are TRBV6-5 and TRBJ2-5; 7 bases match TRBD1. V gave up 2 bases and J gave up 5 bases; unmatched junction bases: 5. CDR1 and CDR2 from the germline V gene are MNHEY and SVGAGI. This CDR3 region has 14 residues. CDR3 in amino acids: CASSYVGTAETQYF. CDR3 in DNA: TGTGCCAGCAGTTACGTCGGGACAGCCGAGACCCAGTACTTC.

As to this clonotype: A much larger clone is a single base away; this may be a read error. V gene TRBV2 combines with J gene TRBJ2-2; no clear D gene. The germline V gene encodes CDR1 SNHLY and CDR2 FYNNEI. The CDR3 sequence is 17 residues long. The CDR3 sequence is CVSSEASQVLNTGELFF. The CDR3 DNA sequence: TGTGTCAGCAGTGAAGCGTCCCAGGTTCTTAACACCGGGGAGCTGTTTTTT. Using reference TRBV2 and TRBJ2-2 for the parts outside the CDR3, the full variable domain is EPEVTQTPSHQVTQMGQEVILRCVPISNHLYFYWYRQILGQKVEFLVSFYNNEISEKSEIFDDQFSVERPDGSNFTLKIRSTKLEDSAMYFCVSSEASQVLNTGELFFGEGSRLTVL.

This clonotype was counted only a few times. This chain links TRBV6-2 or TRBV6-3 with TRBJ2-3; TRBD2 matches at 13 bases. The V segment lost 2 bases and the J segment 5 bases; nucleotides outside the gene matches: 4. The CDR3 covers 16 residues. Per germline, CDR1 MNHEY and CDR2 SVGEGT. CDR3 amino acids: CASSYGTSGALDTQYF. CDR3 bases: TGTGCCAGCAGTTACGGGACTAGCGGGGCACTAGATACGCAGTATTTT.

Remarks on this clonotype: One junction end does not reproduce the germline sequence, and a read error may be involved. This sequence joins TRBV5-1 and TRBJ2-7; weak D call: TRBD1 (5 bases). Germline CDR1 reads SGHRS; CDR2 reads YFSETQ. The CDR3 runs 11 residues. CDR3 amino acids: CGSSATDEQYF. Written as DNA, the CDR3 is TGTGGCAGCAGCGCGACAGACGAGCAGTACTTC.

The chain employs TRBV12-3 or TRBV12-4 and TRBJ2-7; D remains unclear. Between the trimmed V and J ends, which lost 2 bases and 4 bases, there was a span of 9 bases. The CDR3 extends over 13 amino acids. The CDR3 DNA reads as TGTGCCAGCAGTTTATATGGCAGTTACGAGCAGTACTTC. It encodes CASSLYGSYEQYF.

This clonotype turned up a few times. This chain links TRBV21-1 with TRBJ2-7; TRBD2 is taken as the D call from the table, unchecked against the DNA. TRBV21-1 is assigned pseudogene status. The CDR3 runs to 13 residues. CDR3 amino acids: CASSHRLAGGARF. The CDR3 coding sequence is TGTGCCAGCAGCCATCGCCTCGCGGGAGGCGCCCGGTTC.

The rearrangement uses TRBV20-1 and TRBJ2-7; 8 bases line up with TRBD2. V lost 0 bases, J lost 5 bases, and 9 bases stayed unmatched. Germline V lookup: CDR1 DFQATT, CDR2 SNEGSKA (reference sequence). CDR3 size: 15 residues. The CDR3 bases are TGCAGTGCTAGAGATGGCGGGAGGCCTCGACACGAGCAGTACTTC. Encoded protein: CSARDGGRPRHEQYF.

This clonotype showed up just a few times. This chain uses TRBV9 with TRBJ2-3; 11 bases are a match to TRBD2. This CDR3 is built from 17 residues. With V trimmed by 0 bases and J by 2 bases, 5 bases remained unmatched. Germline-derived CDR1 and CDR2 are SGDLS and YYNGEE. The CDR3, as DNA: TGTGCCAGCAGCGTAGAGGTGACTAGCGGGGACACAGATACGCAGTATTTT. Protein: CASSVEVTSGDTDTQYF.

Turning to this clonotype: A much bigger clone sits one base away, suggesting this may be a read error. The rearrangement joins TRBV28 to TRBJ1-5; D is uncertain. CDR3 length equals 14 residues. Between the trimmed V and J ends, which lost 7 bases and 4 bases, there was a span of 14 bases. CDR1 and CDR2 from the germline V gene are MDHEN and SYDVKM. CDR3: CASTIFTENQPQHF. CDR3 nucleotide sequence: TGTGCCAGCACTATATTTACGGAGAATCAGCCCCAGCATTTT.

The chain's CDR3 is CASSQEFPAGSVYEQYF. The CDR3 DNA reads as TGTGCCAGCAGCCAAGAGTTTCCAGCGGGAAGTGTCTACGAGCAGTACTTC. This rearrangement joins TRBV4-2 to TRBJ2-7; 7 nucleotides align to TRBD2. Germline V gene lookup returns CDR1 LGHNA and CDR2 YNFKEQ. The CDR3 is 17 amino acids. The V segment lost 0 bases and the J segment 3 bases; nucleotides outside the gene matches: 11.

This chain's CDR3 is CASSRTQGPTDTQYF. The CDR3 nucleotides are TGTGCCAGCAGCCGTACACAGGGTCCCACAGATACGCAGTATTTT. This rearrangement joins TRBV9 to TRBJ2-3, with a possible D match to TRBD1 (6 bases). This CDR3 has 15 amino acids. V was pared by 4 bases and J by 2 bases, with 14 bases between. Germline V CDR1 and CDR2: SGDLS, YYNGEE.

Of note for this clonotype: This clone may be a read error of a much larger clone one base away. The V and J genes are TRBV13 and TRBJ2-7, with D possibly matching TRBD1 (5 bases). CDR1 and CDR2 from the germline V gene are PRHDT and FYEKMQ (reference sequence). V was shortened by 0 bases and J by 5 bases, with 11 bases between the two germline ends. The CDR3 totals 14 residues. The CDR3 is CASSLGGAPHEQYF. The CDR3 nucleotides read TGTGCCAGCAGCTTAGGAGGGGCGCCCCACGAGCAGTACTTC. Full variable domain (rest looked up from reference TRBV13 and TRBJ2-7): AAGVIQSPRHLIKEKRETATLKCYPIPRHDTVYWYQQGPGQDPQFLISFYEKMQSDKGSIPDRFSAQQFSDYHSELNMSSLELGDSALYFCASSLGGAPHEQYFGPGTRLTVT.